A selection of T cell receptor beta chains follows, all from one sample in a study of graft-versus-host responses after intestinal transplantation. Using immunoSEQ multiplex PCR, the repertoire was profiled, and TCRdb retains in-frame clones only, with some absent. Of 62,000 or so clones listed, around 90% are singletons. The material sequenced was PBMCs, taken 26 days after transplant. Receptors were obtained from a human patient who received an intestinal transplant, so some T cells may come from the graft donor. Both conserved end residues are part of each CDR3. Fields, in order: V gene, CDR3 length, J gene, D gene, clone size, CDR3 protein, CDR3 DNA. The D gene is left open where the match is weak. Not every row has a clone size; where given, it reads once, few, many or a size class.

TRBV27	14	TRBJ1-5	NA	NA	CASSWEGNNQPQHF	TGTGCCAGCAGTTGGGAGGGAAACAATCAGCCCCAGCATTTT
TRBV7-3	16	TRBJ1-4	TRBD1	NA	CASSSDRGCTNEKLFF	TGTGCCAGCAGCTCGGACAGGGGGTGCACTAATGAAAAACTGTTTTTT
TRBV2	14	TRBJ2-7	NA	NA	CASSPTEGSYEQYF	TGTGCCAGCTCACCCACTGAGGGCTCCTACGAGCAGTACTTC
TRBV11-2	16	TRBJ2-7	NA	NA	CASSLDWQGPGYEQYF	TGTGCCAGCAGCTTAGATTGGCAGGGTCCTGGCTACGAGCAGTACTTC
TRBV4-2	15	TRBJ1-3	NA	few	CASSQDRTSGNTIYF	TGTGCCAGCAGCCAAGATCGCACCAGTGGAAACACCATATATTTT
TRBV5-1	16	TRBJ1-4	NA	few	CASSRGDSGVEEKLFF	TGCGCCAGCAGTAGGGGAGACTCAGGGGTGGAGGAAAAACTGTTTTTT
TRBV6-1	14	TRBJ2-3	TRBD2	NA	CASIFSGGADTQYF	TGTGCCAGCATATTTAGCGGGGGGGCAGATACGCAGTATTTT
TRBV15	14	TRBJ2-7	TRBD1	NA	CATSRTRDRGEQYF	TGTGCCACCAGCCGGACGCGAGACAGGGGCGAGCAGTACTTC
TRBV11-3	15	TRBJ2-1	TRBD1	NA	CASSLGRTGENEQFF	TGTGCCAGCAGCTTAGGCCGGACAGGGGAGAATGAGCAGTTCTTC
TRBV25-1	15	TRBJ2-4	TRBD1	NA	CASSELTGGVNIQYF	TGTGCCAGCAGTGAATTGACAGGGGGCGTAAACATTCAGTACTTC
TRBV5-1	15	TRBJ2-1	TRBD2	NA	CASSDGTRAQDEQFF	TGCGCCAGCAGCGACGGGACTAGGGCCCAGGATGAGCAGTTCTTC
TRBV5-4	15	TRBJ2-7	TRBD1	NA	CASSSRDRGLIEQYF	TGTGCCAGCAGCTCCCGCGACAGGGGGCTAATCGAGCAGTACTTC
TRBV6-5	14	TRBJ2-5	TRBD1	NA	CASREDRGRETQYF	TGTGCCAGCAGGGAAGACAGGGGGAGAGAGACCCAGTACTTC
TRBV28	13	TRBJ1-2	NA	NA	CASSSTVAGGYTF	TGTGCCAGCAGTTCTACGGTCGCGGGCGGCTACACCTTC
TRBV5-4	15	TRBJ1-4	TRBD1	NA	CASSLTDRGQEKLFF	TGTGCCAGCAGCTTGACGGACAGGGGACAAGAAAAACTGTTTTTT
TRBV4-1	15	TRBJ2-1	NA	NA	CASSLRTDSYNEQFF	TGCGCCAGCAGCCTTCGGACAGATTCCTACAATGAGCAGTTCTTC
TRBV27	14	TRBJ2-7	NA	NA	CASTPYGRPYEQYF	TGTGCCAGCACCCCTTATGGGCGTCCATACGAGCAGTACTTC
TRBV10-2	16	TRBJ2-7	NA	NA	CASSEGRPGWSYEQYF	TGCGCCAGCAGTGAGGGTAGGCCAGGGTGGTCCTACGAGCAGTACTTC
TRBV7-7	13	TRBJ2-3	TRBD1	NA	CASSRDRKDTQYF	TGTGCTAGCAGCCGGGACAGGAAAGATACGCAGTATTTT
TRBV7-9	14	TRBJ2-1	NA	NA	CASSLISTHNEQFF	TGTGCCAGCAGCTTAATCAGTACCCACAATGAGCAGTTCTTC
TRBV29-1	14	TRBJ2-1	NA	NA	CSVENVQTSIEQFF	TGCAGCGTTGAAAATGTCCAGACTAGTATTGAGCAGTTCTTC
TRBV4-2	15	TRBJ1-1	TRBD1	NA	CASSQEGQGGTEAFF	TGTGCCAGCAGCCAAGAGGGACAGGGAGGCACTGAAGCTTTCTTT